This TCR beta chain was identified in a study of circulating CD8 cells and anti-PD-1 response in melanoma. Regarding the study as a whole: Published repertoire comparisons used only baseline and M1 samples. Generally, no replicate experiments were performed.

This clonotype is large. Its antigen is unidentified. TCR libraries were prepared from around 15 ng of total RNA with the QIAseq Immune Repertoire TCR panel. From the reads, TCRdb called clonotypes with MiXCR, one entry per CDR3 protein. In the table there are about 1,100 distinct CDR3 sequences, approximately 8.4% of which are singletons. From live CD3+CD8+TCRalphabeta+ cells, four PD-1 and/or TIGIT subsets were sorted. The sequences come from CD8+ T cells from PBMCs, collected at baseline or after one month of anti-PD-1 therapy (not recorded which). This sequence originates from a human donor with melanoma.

The CDR3 DNA is TGTGCCAGCAGTTTCACTAAGGGGACCCAGTACTTC. Its translation is CASSFTKGTQYF. The chain couples TRBV27 to TRBJ2-5; D gene ambiguous. This CDR3 comprises 12 residues. V was pared by 3 bases and J by 7 bases, with 9 bases between. Germline values: CDR1 MNHEY, CDR2 SMNVEV (reference sequence).